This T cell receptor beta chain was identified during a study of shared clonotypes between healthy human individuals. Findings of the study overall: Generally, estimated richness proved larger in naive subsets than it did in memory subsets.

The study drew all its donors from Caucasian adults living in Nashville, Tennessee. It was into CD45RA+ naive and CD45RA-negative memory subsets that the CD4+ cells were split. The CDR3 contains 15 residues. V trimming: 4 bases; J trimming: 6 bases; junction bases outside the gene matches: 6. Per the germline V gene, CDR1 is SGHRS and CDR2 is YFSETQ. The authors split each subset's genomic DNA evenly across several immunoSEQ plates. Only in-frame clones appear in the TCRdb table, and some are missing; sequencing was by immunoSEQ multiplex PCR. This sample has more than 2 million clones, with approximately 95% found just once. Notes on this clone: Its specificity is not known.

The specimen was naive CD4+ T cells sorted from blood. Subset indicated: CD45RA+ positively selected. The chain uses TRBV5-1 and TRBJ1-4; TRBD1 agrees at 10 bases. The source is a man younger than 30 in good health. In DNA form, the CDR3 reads TGCGCCAGCAGCAGGGACAGGGGATATTATGAAAAACTGTTTTTT. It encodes CASSRDRGYYEKLFF.